This record concerns one T cell receptor beta chain sequence. This CDR3 has 15 residues. Trimming cost V 6 bases and J 4 bases; bases outside gene matches: 10. Germline V gene sequence: CDR1 MNHEY, CDR2 SVGAGI. In the study's own analysis: By means of reference gene primer amplification, nucleated cell counts were estimated. Clones were sequenced by immunoSEQ multiplex PCR, and TCRdb holds only the in-frame ones, with some missing. That table gives V, J and clone size, and the DNA gave D and trimming. In the table there are hundreds of thousands of clones, approximately 79% of which are singletons. The data were obtained in a study of blood T cell repertoires in COVID-19.

V is TRBV6-5 and J is TRBJ2-3, with 7 bases lining up with TRBD1. Sample: PBMCs or T cells enriched from blood (not recorded which). The receptor comes from a man aged 25-45 years with acute COVID-19. The chain's CDR3 is CASRNPGQSSDTQYF. Here the CDR3 DNA reads TGTGCCAGCAGGAATCCGGGACAGTCGTCAGATACGCAGTATTTT.